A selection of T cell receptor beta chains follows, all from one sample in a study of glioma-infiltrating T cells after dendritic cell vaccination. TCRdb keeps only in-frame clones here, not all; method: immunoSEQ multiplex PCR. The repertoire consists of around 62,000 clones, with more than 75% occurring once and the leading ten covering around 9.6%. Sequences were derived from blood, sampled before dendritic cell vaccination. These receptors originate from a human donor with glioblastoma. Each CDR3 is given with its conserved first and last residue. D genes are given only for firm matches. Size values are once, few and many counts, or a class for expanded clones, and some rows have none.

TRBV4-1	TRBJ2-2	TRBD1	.	CASSRDRVGTGELFF	TGCGCCAGCAGCCGGGACAGGGTAGGGACCGGGGAGCTGTTTTTT
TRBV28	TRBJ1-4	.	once	CASVVSGGDEKLFF	TGTGCCAGCGTCGTTTCGGGAGGGGATGAAAAACTGTTTTTT
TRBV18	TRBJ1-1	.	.	CASSSGERGTEAFF	TGTGCCAGCTCAAGTGGGGAGCGGGGGACTGAAGCTTTCTTT
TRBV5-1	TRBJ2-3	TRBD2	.	CASTPGGVESGDTQYF	TGCGCCAGCACCCCGGGGGGGGTTGAGTCTGGAGATACGCAGTATTTT
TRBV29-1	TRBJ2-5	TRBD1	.	CSVLGQARTQYF	TGCAGCGTTTTGGGACAGGCCCGGACCCAGTACTTC
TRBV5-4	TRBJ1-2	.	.	CASSNGLRSRAGGYTF	TGTGCCAGCAGCAATGGTTTGAGAAGTAGGGCGGGTGGCTACACCTTC
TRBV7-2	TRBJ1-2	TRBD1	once	CASSFRGDSPNYGYTF	TGTGCCAGCAGCTTTCGTGGGGACAGCCCTAACTATGGCTACACCTTC
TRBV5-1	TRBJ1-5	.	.	CASSSDSANQPQHF	TGCGCCAGCAGCTCGGACAGTGCCAATCAGCCCCAGCATTTT
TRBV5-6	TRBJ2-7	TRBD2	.	CASSPLAGGSYEQYF	TGTGCCAGCAGCCCTCTAGCGGGGGGATCCTACGAGCAGTACTTC
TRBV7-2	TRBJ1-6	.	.	CASSLTGDNSPLHF	TGTGCCAGCAGCTTAACAGGAGACAATTCACCCCTCCACTTT
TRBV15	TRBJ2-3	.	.	CATSRPTTDTQYF	TGTGCCACCAGCCGCCCTACTACAGATACGCAGTATTTT
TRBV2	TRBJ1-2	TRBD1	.	CASRVWTGRYGYTF	TGTGCCAGCAGGGTTTGGACAGGGAGGTATGGCTACACCTTC
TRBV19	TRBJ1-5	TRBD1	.	CASSAGTGVGNQPQHF	TGTGCCAGTAGCGCCGGGACAGGGGTCGGGAATCAGCCCCAGCATTTT
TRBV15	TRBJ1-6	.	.	CATSRDVQVGSPLHF	TGTGCCACCAGCAGAGATGTCCAGGTTGGTTCACCCCTCCACTTT
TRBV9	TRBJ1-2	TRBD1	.	CASSADRGRGGYTF	TGTGCCAGCAGCGCTGACAGGGGACGGGGTGGCTACACCTTC
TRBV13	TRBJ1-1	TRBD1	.	CASSGGQGWNTEAFF	TGTGCCAGCAGCGGCGGACAGGGCTGGAACACTGAAGCTTTCTTT
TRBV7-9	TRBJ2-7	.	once	CASSLGEVEYF	TGTGCCAGCAGCTTGGGGGAGGTGGAGTACTTC
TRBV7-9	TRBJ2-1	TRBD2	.	CASSFLAGGPNEQFF	TGTGCCAGCAGCTTCCTAGCGGGGGGCCCAAATGAGCAGTTCTTC
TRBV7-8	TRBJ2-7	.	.	CASSRTGDSYEQYF	TGTGCCAGCAGCCGGACGGGAGACTCCTACGAGCAGTACTTC
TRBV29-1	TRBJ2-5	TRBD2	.	CSAATSGGSSGEQYF	TGCAGCGCTGCGACTAGCGGGGGCTCCTCTGGGGAGCAGTACTTC
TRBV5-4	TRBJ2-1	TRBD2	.	CASSFTSGDHNEQFF	TGTGCCAGCAGCTTCACTAGCGGGGACCACAATGAGCAGTTCTTC
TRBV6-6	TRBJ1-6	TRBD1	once	CASSYSTGYNSPLHF	TGTGCCAGCAGTTACTCGACAGGGTATAATTCACCCCTCCACTTT
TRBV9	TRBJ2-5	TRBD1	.	CASSVPTGGRETQYF	TGTGCCAGCAGCGTTCCGACAGGGGGCCGGGAGACCCAGTACTTC
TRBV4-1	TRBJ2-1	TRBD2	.	CASSQGGTSGEDEQFF	TGCGCCAGCAGCCAAGGTGGGACTAGCGGGGAGGATGAGCAGTTCTTC
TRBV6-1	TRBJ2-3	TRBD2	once	CASSTGGLDTQYF	TGTGCCAGCAGTACGGGGGGGTTGGATACGCAGTATTTT
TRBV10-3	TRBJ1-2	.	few	CAIGDTYYGYTF	TGTGCCATCGGGGACACATACTATGGCTACACCTTC
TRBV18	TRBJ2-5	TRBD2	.	CASSLPPATGLQETQYF	TGTGCCAGCTCATTGCCCCCCGCGACGGGACTACAAGAGACCCAGTACTTC
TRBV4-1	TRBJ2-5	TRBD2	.	CATSRSGGETQYF	TGCGCCACCTCTAGGTCGGGGGGTGAGACCCAGTACTTC
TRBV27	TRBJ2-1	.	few	CASTLLEGAHNEQFF	TGTGCCAGCACCTTGCTGGAGGGGGCGCACAATGAGCAGTTCTTC
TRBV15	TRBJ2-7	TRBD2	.	CATRFPRSSGFYEQYF	TGTGCCACCAGATTTCCGAGGTCTAGCGGTTTCTACGAGCAGTACTTC
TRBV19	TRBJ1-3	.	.	CATRPWGSGNTIYF	TGTGCCACTCGACCCTGGGGCAGCGGAAACACCATATATTTT
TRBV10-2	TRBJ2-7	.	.	CASRKTDRSYEQYF	TGCGCCAGCAGAAAAACCGACAGGTCCTACGAGCAGTACTTC
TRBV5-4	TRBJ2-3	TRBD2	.	CASSLASGGDTQYF	TGTGCCAGCAGCTTGGCTAGCGGGGGAGATACGCAGTATTTT
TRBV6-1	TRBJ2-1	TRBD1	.	CASNPGGGVEQFF	TGTGCCAGCAATCCAGGGGGCGGGGTGGAGCAGTTCTTC
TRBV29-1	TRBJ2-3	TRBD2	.	CSVERHPGGDTQYF	TGCAGCGTTGAGAGGCACCCGGGGGGAGATACGCAGTATTTT
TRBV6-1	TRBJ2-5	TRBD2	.	CASTTSGKETQYF	TGTGCCAGCACGACTAGCGGAAAAGAGACCCAGTACTTC
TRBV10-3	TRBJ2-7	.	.	CAISERGGTNEQYF	TGTGCCATCAGTGAGCGTGGGGGGACGAACGAGCAGTACTTC
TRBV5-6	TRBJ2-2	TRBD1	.	CASRDTGTGMIGELFF	TGTGCCAGCAGGGACACCGGGACAGGGATGATCGGGGAGCTGTTTTTT
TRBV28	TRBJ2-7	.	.	CASRLQGSYEQYF	TGTGCCAGCAGGTTACAGGGCTCCTACGAGCAGTACTTC
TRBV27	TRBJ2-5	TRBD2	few	CASSYTSAGRETQYF	TGTGCCAGCAGCTACACGTCAGCGGGGCGGGAGACCCAGTACTTC
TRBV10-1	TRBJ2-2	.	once	CASSEGAGELFF	TGCGCCAGCAGTGAAGGGGCCGGGGAGCTGTTTTTT
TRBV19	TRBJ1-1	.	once	CASISESRDTEAFF	TGTGCCAGTATATCGGAAAGCAGGGACACTGAAGCTTTCTTT
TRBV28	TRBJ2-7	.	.	CASMRDFSTEQYF	TGTGCCAGCATGCGGGACTTCTCGACCGAGCAGTACTTC
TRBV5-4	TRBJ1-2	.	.	CASSPYRTEWYGYTF	TGTGCCAGCAGCCCATATCGGACAGAATGGTATGGCTACACCTTC
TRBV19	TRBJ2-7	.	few	CATRGIRSPPYEQYF	TGTGCCACCCGGGGGATACGAAGTCCACCCTACGAGCAGTACTTC
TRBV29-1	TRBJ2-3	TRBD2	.	CSVGLAASDTQYF	TGCAGCGTGGGACTAGCGGCTTCAGATACGCAGTATTTT
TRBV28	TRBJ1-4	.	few	CATSRGSSEKLFF	TGTGCCACCAGTCGGGGATCTAGCGAAAAACTGTTTTTT
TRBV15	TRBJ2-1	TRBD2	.	CATSSKLAGAEQFF	TGTGCCACCAGCAGCAAACTAGCGGGGGCAGAGCAGTTCTTC
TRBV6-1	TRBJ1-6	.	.	CASSHDRINSPLHF	TGTGCCAGCAGTCACGACAGGATCAATTCACCCCTCCACTTT
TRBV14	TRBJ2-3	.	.	CASSNRVAQYF	TGTGCCAGCAGCAATCGAGTAGCGCAGTATTTT
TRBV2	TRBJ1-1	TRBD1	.	CASSDTGADTEAFF	TGTGCCAGCAGTGATACAGGGGCCGACACTGAAGCTTTCTTT
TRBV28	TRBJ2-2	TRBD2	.	CASSLGLAGGAGELFF	TGTGCCAGCAGTTTAGGACTAGCGGGGGGGGCCGGGGAGCTGTTTTTT
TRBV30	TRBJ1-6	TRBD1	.	CASQGADNSPLHF	TGTGCCTCACAGGGGGCTGATAATTCACCCCTCCACTTT